This TCR beta chain was sequenced during a study of vaccination and CD4 T cells after COVID-19. For the study at large: Overlapping spike peptides of SARS-CoV-2, HCoV-NL63, HCoV-OC43 and HCoV-229E stimulated the cells.

In regard to this clonotype: The antigen is not known.

Treatment meaning: roughly 10-day PBMC culture with coronavirus spike peptide pools or control peptides (ViraFEST assay). V was shortened by 5 bases and J by 0 bases, with 16 bases between the two germline ends. CDR3 size: 16 residues. Sequencing of DNA taken from cultured CD4+ T cells relied on the Oncomine TCR Beta short-read assay. TCRdb processed the PCR reads anew with MiXCR; each CDR3 protein has one entry. This sample has 8,000 to 8,500 distinct CDR3 sequences, with 40% to 55% found just once. This chain links TRBV12-3 or TRBV12-4 with TRBJ1-1; the D gene is possibly TRBD1 (5 bases). The sequence was collected from a human donor who had recovered from COVID-19. The source material was CD4+ T cells from blood, cultured in vitro. The CDR3 loop is CASSTRDGSMNTEAFF. The CDR3 DNA is TGTGCCAGCAGTACCCGGGACGGCTCGATGAACACTGAAGCTTTCTTT.